One TCR beta chain is described in this entry. As yet, its antigen is unknown. The entry originates in a study of cytomegalovirus exposure and HLA in healthy donors. Method: immunoSEQ multiplex PCR; TCRdb's copy keeps in-frame clones and lacks some. This sample has under 150,000 clones, with roughly 86% found just once. Germline V CDR1 and CDR2: LGHNA, YNFKEQ. The CDR3 is 16 residues long. The trim removed 0 bases at V and 1 base at J, leaving 4 bases unmatched. Study-level points and caveats: Investigators reported more than 150 TCR beta chains as tied to cytomegalovirus.

The TCR sequence derives from a young woman in good health and CMV-seronegative. Material: PBMCs. This chain links TRBV4-2 with TRBJ2-5; 8 nucleotides match TRBD2. For the CDR3, the DNA is TGTGCCAGCAGCCAAGAATTGCTAGCGGGCCAAGAGACCCAGTACTTC. This sequence encodes CASSQELLAGQETQYF.